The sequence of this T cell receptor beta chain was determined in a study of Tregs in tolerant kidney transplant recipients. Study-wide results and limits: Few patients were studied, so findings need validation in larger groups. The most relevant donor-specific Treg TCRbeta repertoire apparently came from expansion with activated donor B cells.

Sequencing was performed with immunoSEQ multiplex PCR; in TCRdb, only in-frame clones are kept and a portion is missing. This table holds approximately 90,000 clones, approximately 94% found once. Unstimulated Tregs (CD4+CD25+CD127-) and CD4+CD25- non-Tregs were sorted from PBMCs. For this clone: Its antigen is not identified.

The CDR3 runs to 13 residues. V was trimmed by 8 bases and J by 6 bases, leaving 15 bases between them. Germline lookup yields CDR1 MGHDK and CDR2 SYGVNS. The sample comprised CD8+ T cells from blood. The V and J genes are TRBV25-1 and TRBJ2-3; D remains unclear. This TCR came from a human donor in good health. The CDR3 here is CASFPGPGDTQYF. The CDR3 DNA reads TGTGCCAGCTTCCCCGGCCCCGGGGATACGCAGTATTTT. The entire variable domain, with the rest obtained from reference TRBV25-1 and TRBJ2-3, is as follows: EADIYQTPRYLVIGTGKKITLECSQTMGHDKMYWYQQDPGMELHLIHYSYGVNSTEKGDLSSESTVSRIRTEHFPLTLESARPSHTSQYLCASFPGPGDTQYFGPGTRLTVL.